This T cell receptor (beta chain) is from a study of T cells in Graves' hyperthyroidism and ophthalmopathy. With 0 bases removed from V and 4 bases from J, the gap between germline ends came to 13 bases. The V gene's germline CDR1 is SGHTA and CDR2 FQGNSA. This CDR3 comprises 15 residues. RNA transcripts yielded amplified TCR beta CDR3 regions. Researchers ran a first-round RT-PCR on the TCR CDR3 using the HTBI primer set. TCRdb reprocessed the multiplex PCR reads via MiXCR and lists one record per CDR3 protein. The table shows fewer than 350,000 distinct CDR3 sequences, with 15% to 20% occurring only once. At least ten counts were recorded for this clonotype.

The TCR originated in a woman aged 35 to 49 with Graves' ophthalmopathy. The rearrangement links TRBV7-2 to TRBJ2-7; possible D gene TRBD2, 5 bases. Sequenced input: blood. CDR3 sequence: CASSLAGGFFYEQYF. DNA of the CDR3: TGTGCCAGCAGCTTAGCCGGCGGGTTTTTTTACGAGCAGTACTTC. Full variable domain (remainder filled in from reference TRBV7-2 and TRBJ2-7): GAGVSQSPSNKVTEKGKDVELRCDPISGHTALYWYRQSLGQGLEFLIYFQGNSAPDKSGLPSDRFSAERTGGSVSTLTIQRTQQEDSAVYLCASSLAGGFFYEQYFGPGTRLTVT.